Listed here are 18 T cell receptor beta chains from one sample, sequenced in a study of blood T cell repertoires in COVID-19. TCRdb's copy holds only in-frame clones and misses some; the assay was immunoSEQ multiplex PCR. The sample holds about 400,000 clones; approximately 86% are singletons and the top ten take 3%. Sequenced input: peripheral blood. The receptors here all came from a human donor in a cohort sampled during active COVID-19.

This clone was recorded only once. This chain uses TRBV5-1 with TRBJ1-1, with 11 bases lining up with TRBD1. Germline-derived CDR1 and CDR2 are SGHRS and YFSETQ. With 4 bases clipped from V and 0 bases from J, the junction kept 8 bases outside the gene matches. CDR3 length: 17 residues. The CDR3 coding sequence is TGCGCCAGCAGCCTCTGGACAGGGGGCATCATGAACACTGAAGCTTTCTTT. Translating gives CASSLWTGGIMNTEAFF.

J is TRBJ2-1 and V is TRBV30; perhaps TRBD1 as D (5 bases). CDR3 length equals 13 residues. Trimming shortened V by 0 bases and J by 2 bases, and 5 bases separated the two germline ends. From germline, CDR1 is GTSNPN and CDR2 SVGIG (reference sequence). CDR3 residues: CAWSVGAYNEQFF. The DNA of the CDR3 is TGTGCCTGGAGTGTAGGGGCCTACAATGAGCAGTTCTTC.

The chain combines TRBV4-1 with TRBJ1-6; no reliable D call. V lost 0 bases and J 7 bases, leaving 22 bases between the germline ends. CDR3 length equals 19 residues. Germline CDR1 is MGHRA and CDR2 is YSYEKL. This CDR3 reads CASSQDPLSDTGRNSPLHF. The CDR3 DNA reads TGCGCCAGCAGCCAAGATCCACTCTCAGACACGGGGAGGAATTCACCCCTCCACTTT.

This chain joins TRBV5-1 and TRBJ1-1; 8 positions agree with TRBD1. Per germline, CDR1 SGHRS and CDR2 YFSETQ. After removal of 4 bases from V and 1 base from J, the junction contained 6 bases not matched to a gene. The CDR3 contains 15 residues. DNA of the CDR3: TGCGCCAGCAGCGGCGAGACAGGGGAGAACACTGAAGCTTTCTTT. Translation: CASSGETGENTEAFF.

This chain links TRBV19 with TRBJ2-3, with a weak D call TRBD2 (6 bases). Germline V lookup: CDR1 LNHDA, CDR2 SQIVND (reference sequence). The V gene lost 3 bases and the J gene lost 0 bases, with 10 bases spanning the gap. The CDR3 extends over 15 amino acids. The DNA for the CDR3 is TGTGCCAGTAGTATGGGGAGCGGGAGCACAGATACGCAGTATTTT. This encodes CASSMGSGSTDTQYF.

The rearrangement joins TRBV19 to TRBJ1-4; possibly TRBD1 for D (6 bases). V was pared by 4 bases and J by 7 bases, with 16 bases between. This CDR3 has 15 amino acids. The germline V gene has CDR1 LNHDA and CDR2 SQIVND (reference sequence). The DNA of the CDR3 is TGTGCCAGTAGTACCCCCCGGGACACCTCTGAAAAACTGTTTTTT. As protein: CASSTPRDTSEKLFF.

This clone showed up just a few times. The chain couples TRBV5-4 to TRBJ2-5, with 8 bases aligning to TRBD2. Germline-derived CDR1 and CDR2 are SGHNT and YYREEE (reference sequence). Losses at the gene ends were 1 base for V and 4 bases for J; bases not matched to a gene: 6. The CDR3 covers 15 residues. Here the CDR3 DNA reads TGTGCCAGCAGCTTGATGGTAGCGGGACCAGAGACCCAGTACTTC. Translating it yields CASSLMVAGPETQYF. The whole variable domain, remainder taken from reference TRBV5-4 and TRBJ2-5, is ETGVTQSPTHLIKTRGQQVTLRCSSQSGHNTVSWYQQALGQGPQFIFQYYREEENGRGNFPPRFSGLQFPNYSSELNVNALELDDSALYLCASSLMVAGPETQYFGPGTRLLVL.

This clone was counted a single time. V gene TRBV6-6 combines with J gene TRBJ2-3; tentative D call: TRBD2 (5 bases). Trimming removed 2 bases from V and 0 bases from J, with 9 bases in between. CDR1 and CDR2 (germline): MNHNY, SVGAGI (reference sequence). This CDR3 is built from 15 residues. The CDR3 bases are TGTGCCAGCAGTTACGTCCGAGGGAGCACAGATACGCAGTATTTT. As protein: CASSYVRGSTDTQYF.

This chain joins TRBV5-5 and TRBJ2-7; D is uncertain. V lost 1 base, J lost 0 bases, and 11 bases lay in between. There are 15 residues in the CDR3. Germline CDR1 is SGHKS and CDR2 is YYEKEE (reference sequence). CDR3 protein: CASSLYGRSSYEQYF. The CDR3 coding sequence is TGTGCCAGCAGCTTGTACGGCCGGAGCTCCTACGAGCAGTACTTC. Full variable domain (remainder filled in from reference TRBV5-5 and TRBJ2-7): DAGVTQSPTHLIKTRGQQVTLRCSPISGHKSVSWYQQVLGQGPQFIFQYYEKEERGRGNFPDRFSARQFPNYSSELNVNALLLGDSALYLCASSLYGRSSYEQYFGPGTRLTVT.

The genes are TRBV3-1 (or the pseudogene TRBV3-2) and TRBJ1-4; a possible D gene is TRBD1 (5 bases). The CDR3 spans 15 residues. Germline V gene sequence: CDR1 LGHDT, CDR2 YNNKEL (reference sequence). V was cut by 5 bases and J by 0 bases, with 10 bases left in between. In DNA, the CDR3 is TGTGCCAGCAGCGTAGACAGCGCAACTAATGAAAAACTGTTTTTT. Protein: CASSVDSATNEKLFF.

The chain couples TRBV15 to TRBJ2-5, with D unresolved. This CDR3 has 15 amino acids. The ends were cut back, 0 bases at V and 5 bases at J, with 13 bases in the middle. In germline, CDR1 is LNHNV, CDR2 YYDKDF (reference sequence). The CDR3 is CATSRDYTQRETQYF. CDR3 in DNA: TGTGCCACCAGCAGAGATTATACCCAACGGGAGACCCAGTACTTC.

The CDR3 DNA sequence: TGTGCCATCAGTGAGTCAGGGGGCGCGAGCTATGAGCAGTTCTTC. Translated, it gives CAISESGGASYEQFF. This chain connects TRBV10-3 to TRBJ2-1; TRBD1 matches at 7 bases. The germline V gene encodes CDR1 ENHRY and CDR2 SYGVKD. Trimming cost V 0 bases and J 8 bases; bases outside gene matches: 7. The CDR3 is made up of 15 amino acids.

With regard to this clone: Other DNA sequences in the sample encode the same CDR3. V is TRBV18 and J is TRBJ1-4; 8 bases are a match to TRBD1. The CDR3 is 15 residues long. After removal of 4 bases from V and 6 bases from J, the junction contained 7 bases not matched to a gene. Looked up from germline, CDR1 is KGHSH and CDR2 is LQKENI. The CDR3 spells CASSQDQGADEKLFF. In DNA form, the CDR3 reads TGTGCCAGCTCACAGGACCAGGGGGCAGATGAAAAACTGTTTTTT.

The rearrangement uses TRBV25-1 and TRBJ2-5, with 12 bases lining up with TRBD2. J lost 5 bases, V lost 5 bases, and 6 bases had no gene match. From germline, CDR1 is MGHDK and CDR2 SYGVNS. This CDR3 contains 15 residues. In DNA, the CDR3 is TGTGCCAGCAGTAGCGCTAGCGGGGGGGCGGAGACCCAGTACTTC. Amino acids: CASSSASGGAETQYF. The full variable domain, in which reference TRBV25-1 and TRBJ2-5 provide the parts outside the CDR3, is EADIYQTPRYLVIGTGKKITLECSQTMGHDKMYWYQQDPGMELHLIHYSYGVNSTEKGDLSSESTVSRIRTEHFPLTLESARPSHTSQYLCASSSASGGAETQYFGPGTRLLVL.

The chain has TRBV15 and TRBJ2-1; TRBD2 aligns across 13 bases. This CDR3 has 17 amino acids. Germline V gene sequence: CDR1 LNHNV, CDR2 YYDKDF (reference sequence). V trimming: 5 bases; J trimming: 0 bases; junction bases outside the gene matches: 4. CDR3 in amino acids: CATSSLAGGFSYNEQFF. In DNA, the CDR3 is TGTGCCACCAGCTCACTAGCGGGGGGGTTCTCCTACAATGAGCAGTTCTTC.

The chain joins TRBV10-1 to TRBJ2-7, with TRBD2 identical over 10 bases. V lost 6 bases and J lost 3; bases outside the gene matches: 5. CDR1 WNHNN and CDR2 SYGVQD come from the germline V gene (reference sequence). CDR3 length: 14 amino acids. This CDR3 is CASRTSGFNYEQYF. CDR3 bases: TGCGCCAGCAGGACTAGCGGGTTTAACTACGAGCAGTACTTC.

The chain carries TRBV7-3 and TRBJ1-1; D may be TRBD1 (6 bases). This CDR3 contains 13 residues. Deletions cut 4 bases from V and 1 base from J, with 7 bases between. Per the germline V gene, CDR1 is SGHTA and CDR2 is FQGTGA. The CDR3 spells CASSSTGNTEAFF. In nucleotides, the CDR3 is TGTGCCAGCAGCTCGACAGGGAACACTGAAGCTTTCTTT.

This clone was detected only a few times. The J gene is TRBJ1-6, the V gene TRBV18, with D possibly TRBD1 on 6 matching bases. Between the trimmed V and J ends, which lost 2 bases and 6 bases, there was a span of 11 bases. CDR1 and CDR2 (germline): KGHSH, LQKENI. This CDR3 has 15 residues. CDR3 in DNA: TGTGCCAGCTCACCAAATCAGGGGTTTAATTCACCCCTCCACTTT. Translated, it gives CASSPNQGFNSPLHF.